This T cell receptor (beta chain) is from a study of CD4 T cells in relation to SARS-CoV-2 and coronaviruses. Across the study: ViraFEST: approximately nine-day antigen culture of PBMCs, then TCR beta CDR3 sequencing. Negative control cultures got HIV-1 Nef peptides or no peptide.

The table came from immunoSEQ multiplex PCR; TCRdb's copy has only in-frame clones and leaves some out. The sample includes under 20,000 clones, about 76% seen only once; the top ten take around 28%. V lost 5 bases to trimming and J lost 5 bases; unmatched junction nucleotides: 6. The germline gives CDR1 SQVTM, CDR2 ANQGSEA. CDR3 length: 13 amino acids. Unexposed donor CD4+ T cells date from about 2011-2018, before the COVID-19 pandemic. After about 10 days of culture, CD4+ T cells were isolated. Each well had roughly 2.2 million PBMCs in approximately 5.1% human AB serum with IL-2. This clone was recorded only once. Its antigen is currently unknown.

The chain carries TRBV29-1 and TRBJ1-1; TRBD1 agrees at 9 bases. Sequences were obtained from CD4+ T cells from PBMCs, cultured in vitro. The receptor comes from a human donor in good health. In DNA form, the CDR3 reads TGCAGCGTTTACGGGACAGGGTTAACTGAAGCTTTCTTT. It codes for CSVYGTGLTEAFF.